This T cell receptor beta chain was recorded in a study of regulatory T cells in long-lasting Graves disease. Sample time point: persistent/refractory GD, antithyroid drugs over 5 years with positive TRAb. The TCR library was made from RNA that had been extracted from PBMCs in TRIzol. A roughly 8.3-milliliter sample of peripheral blood was drawn into EDTA tubes. Study-level findings and limits: Persistent disease was characterized by preferential usage of TRBV28, TRBJ1-2 and TRBJ2-5.

Building the TCR beta libraries relied on iRepertoire HTBI primers, and CDR3 regions underwent Arm-PCR. From the multiplex PCR reads, TCRdb called clonotypes with MiXCR, one entry per CDR3 protein. The sample contains approximately 500,000 distinct CDR3 sequences, about 22% of which appear only once. With 0 bases clipped from V and 4 bases from J, the junction kept 22 bases outside the gene matches. This CDR3 is built from 20 residues. CDR1 and CDR2 (germline): DFQATT, SNEGSKA (reference sequence). Comments on this clonotype: Antigen: not known.

This chain joins TRBV20-1 and TRBJ2-3, with TRBD2 identical over 7 bases. This TCR derives from a female donor with Graves disease. The source was peripheral blood mononuclear cells (PBMCs), collected when the disease was refractory, from a patient treated with antithyroid drugs. This chain's CDR3 is CSARDMNRMKSTTSADTQYF. CDR3 DNA sequence: TGCAGTGCTAGAGATATGAATAGAATGAAGTCCACCACTAGCGCAGATACGCAGTATTTT.